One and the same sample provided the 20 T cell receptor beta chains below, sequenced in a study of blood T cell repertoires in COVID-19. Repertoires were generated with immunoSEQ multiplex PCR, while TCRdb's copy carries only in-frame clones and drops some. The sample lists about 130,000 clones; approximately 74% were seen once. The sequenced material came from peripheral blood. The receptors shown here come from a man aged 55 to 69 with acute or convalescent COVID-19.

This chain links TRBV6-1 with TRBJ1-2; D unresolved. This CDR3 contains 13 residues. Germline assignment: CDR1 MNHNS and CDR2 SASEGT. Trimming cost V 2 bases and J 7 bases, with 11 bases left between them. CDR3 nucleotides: TGTGCCAGCAGTGAATATGTGGTCGGTGGCTACACCTTC. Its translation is CASSEYVVGGYTF.

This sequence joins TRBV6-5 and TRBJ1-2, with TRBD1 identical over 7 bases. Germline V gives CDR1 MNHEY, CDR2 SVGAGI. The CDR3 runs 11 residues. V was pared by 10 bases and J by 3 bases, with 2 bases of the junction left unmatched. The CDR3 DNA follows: TGTGCCATCGGGACAGACTATGGCTACACCTTC. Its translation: CAIGTDYGYTF.

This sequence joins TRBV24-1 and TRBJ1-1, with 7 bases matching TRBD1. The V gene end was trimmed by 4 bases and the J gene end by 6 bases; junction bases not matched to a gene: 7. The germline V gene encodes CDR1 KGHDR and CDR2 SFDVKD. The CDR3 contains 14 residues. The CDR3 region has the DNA TGTGCCACCAGTGAAATGACAGGGTCCGCTGAAGCTTTCTTT. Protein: CATSEMTGSAEAFF.

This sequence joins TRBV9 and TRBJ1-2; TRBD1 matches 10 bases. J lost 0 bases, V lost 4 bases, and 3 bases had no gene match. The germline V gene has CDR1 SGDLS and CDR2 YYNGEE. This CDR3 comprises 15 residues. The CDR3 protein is CASSSGQGANYGYTF. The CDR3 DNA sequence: TGTGCCAGCAGCTCAGGACAGGGGGCTAACTATGGCTACACCTTC.

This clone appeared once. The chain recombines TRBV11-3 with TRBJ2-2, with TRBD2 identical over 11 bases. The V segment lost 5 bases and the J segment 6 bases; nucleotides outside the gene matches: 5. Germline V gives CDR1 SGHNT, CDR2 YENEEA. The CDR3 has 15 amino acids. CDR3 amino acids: CASSAGLAAPGELFF. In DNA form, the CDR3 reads TGTGCCAGCAGCGCGGGACTAGCGGCACCCGGGGAGCTGTTTTTT. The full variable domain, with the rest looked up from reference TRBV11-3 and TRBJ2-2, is EAGVVQSPRYKIIEKKQPVAFWCNPISGHNTLYWYLQNLGQGPELLIRYENEEAVDDSQLPKDRFSAERLKGVDSTLKIQPAELGDSAVYLCASSAGLAAPGELFFGEGSRLTVL.

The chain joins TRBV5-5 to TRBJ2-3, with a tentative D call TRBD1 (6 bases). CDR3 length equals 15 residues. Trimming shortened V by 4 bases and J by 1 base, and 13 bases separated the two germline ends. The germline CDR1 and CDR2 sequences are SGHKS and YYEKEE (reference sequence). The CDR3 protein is CASSRDMGGTDTQYF. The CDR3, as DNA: TGTGCCAGCAGCCGGGACATGGGCGGCACAGATACGCAGTATTTT.

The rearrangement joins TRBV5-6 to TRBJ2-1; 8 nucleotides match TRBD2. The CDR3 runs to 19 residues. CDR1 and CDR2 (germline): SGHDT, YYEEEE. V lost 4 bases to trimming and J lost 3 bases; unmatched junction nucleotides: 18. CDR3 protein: CASSPIPPVPGGLYNEQFF. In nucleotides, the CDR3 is TGTGCCAGCAGCCCAATCCCACCAGTCCCGGGAGGGCTCTACAATGAGCAGTTCTTC.

The CDR3 DNA sequence: TGTGCCAGCAGCCAAGGACAGGGGACGAACACTGAAGCTTTCTTT. Residues: CASSQGQGTNTEAFF. The chain recombines TRBV5-5 with TRBJ1-1, with 9 bases that match TRBD1. Germline lookup yields CDR1 SGHKS and CDR2 YYEKEE (reference sequence). The junction had 5 bases not matched to a gene; V was cut back by 4 bases and J by 1 base. The CDR3 consists of 15 residues.

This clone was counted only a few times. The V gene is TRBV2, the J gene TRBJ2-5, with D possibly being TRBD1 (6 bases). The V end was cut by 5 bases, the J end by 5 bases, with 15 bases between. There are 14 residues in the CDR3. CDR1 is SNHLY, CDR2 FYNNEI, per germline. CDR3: CASSPDRSMETQYF. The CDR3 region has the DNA TGTGCCAGCAGTCCCGACAGGTCTATGGAGACCCAGTACTTC.

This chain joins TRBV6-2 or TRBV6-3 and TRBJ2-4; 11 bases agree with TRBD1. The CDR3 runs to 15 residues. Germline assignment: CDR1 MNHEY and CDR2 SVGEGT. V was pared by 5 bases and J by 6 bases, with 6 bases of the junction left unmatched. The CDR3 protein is CASSATGQGVNIQYF. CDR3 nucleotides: TGTGCCAGCAGTGCAACGGGACAGGGGGTAAACATTCAGTACTTC.

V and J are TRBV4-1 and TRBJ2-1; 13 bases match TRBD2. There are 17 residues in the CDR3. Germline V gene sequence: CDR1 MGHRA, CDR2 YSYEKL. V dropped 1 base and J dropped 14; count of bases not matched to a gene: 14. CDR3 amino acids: CASSQGSGLAGSNLEFF. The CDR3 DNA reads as TGCGCCAGCAGCCAAGGATCGGGACTAGCGGGGTCTAATTTGGAGTTCTTC.

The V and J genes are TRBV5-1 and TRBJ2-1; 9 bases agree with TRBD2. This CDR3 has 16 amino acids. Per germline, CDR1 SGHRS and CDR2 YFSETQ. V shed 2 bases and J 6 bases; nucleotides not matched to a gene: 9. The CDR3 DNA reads TGCGCCAGCAGCTTAACCCCGCGGGAGGGCCCCAATGAGCAGTTCTTC. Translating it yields CASSLTPREGPNEQFF.

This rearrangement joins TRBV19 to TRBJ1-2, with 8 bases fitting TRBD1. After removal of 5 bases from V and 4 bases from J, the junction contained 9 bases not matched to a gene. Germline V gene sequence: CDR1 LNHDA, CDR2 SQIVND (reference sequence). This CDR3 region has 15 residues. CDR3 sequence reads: CASSEAGGVSYGYTF. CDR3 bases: TGTGCCAGTAGTGAGGCAGGGGGCGTCTCCTATGGCTACACCTTC.

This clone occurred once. In DNA form, the CDR3 reads TGTGCCAGCAGCCAATGGACAGGGGGCACTGAAGCTTTCTTT. Amino acid sequence: CASSQWTGGTEAFF. The chain is built from TRBV7-2 and TRBJ1-1; TRBD1 agrees at 10 bases. The V gene end was trimmed by 5 bases and the J gene end by 4 bases; junction bases not matched to a gene: 4. CDR3 length: 14 amino acids. Germline CDR1 reads SGHTA; CDR2 reads FQGNSA.

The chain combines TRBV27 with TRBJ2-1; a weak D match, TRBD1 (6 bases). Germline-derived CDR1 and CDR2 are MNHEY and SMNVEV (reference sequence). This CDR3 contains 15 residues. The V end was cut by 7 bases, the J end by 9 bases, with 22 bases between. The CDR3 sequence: CASTNGWGLLGEQFF. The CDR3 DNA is TGTGCCAGCACCAACGGCTGGGGGCTCCTTGGTGAGCAGTTCTTC.

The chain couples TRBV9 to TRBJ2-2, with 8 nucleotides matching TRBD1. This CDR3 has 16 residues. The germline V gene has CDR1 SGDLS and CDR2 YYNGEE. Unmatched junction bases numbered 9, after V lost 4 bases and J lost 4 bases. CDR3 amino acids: CASSPRTGQSTGELFF. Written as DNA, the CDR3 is TGTGCCAGCAGCCCTCGGACAGGGCAGAGCACCGGGGAGCTGTTTTTT.

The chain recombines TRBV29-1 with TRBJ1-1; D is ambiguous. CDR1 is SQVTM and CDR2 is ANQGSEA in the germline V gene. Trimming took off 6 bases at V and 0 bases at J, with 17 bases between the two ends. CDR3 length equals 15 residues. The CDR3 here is CSVIPSGSMNTEAFF. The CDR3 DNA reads TGCAGCGTAATACCATCGGGGTCCATGAACACTGAAGCTTTCTTT.

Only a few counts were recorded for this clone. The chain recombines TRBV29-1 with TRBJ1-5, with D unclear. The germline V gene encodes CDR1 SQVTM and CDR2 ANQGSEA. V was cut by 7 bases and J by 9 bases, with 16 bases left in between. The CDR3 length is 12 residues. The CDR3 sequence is CSACPFGRPQHF. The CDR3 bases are TGCAGCGCATGTCCTTTCGGGAGGCCCCAGCATTTT.

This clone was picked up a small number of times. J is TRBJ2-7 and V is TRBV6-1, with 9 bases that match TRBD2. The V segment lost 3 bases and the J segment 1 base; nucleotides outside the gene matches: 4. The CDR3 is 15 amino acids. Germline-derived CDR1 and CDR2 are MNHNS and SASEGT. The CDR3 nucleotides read TGTGCCAGCAGTGACGGGACTAGCAGGTCCTACGAGCAGTACTTC. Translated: CASSDGTSRSYEQYF.

CDR3 sequence (DNA): TGTGCCAGCCTGAAGAGTCGGGACAGGGGCGGTAATTCACCCCTCCACTTT. This sequence encodes CASLKSRDRGGNSPLHF. The genes are TRBV18 and TRBJ1-6; 10 bases line up with TRBD1. V trimming: 8 bases; J trimming: 6 bases; junction bases outside the gene matches: 13. The CDR3 runs 17 residues. From germline, CDR1 is KGHSH and CDR2 LQKENI.